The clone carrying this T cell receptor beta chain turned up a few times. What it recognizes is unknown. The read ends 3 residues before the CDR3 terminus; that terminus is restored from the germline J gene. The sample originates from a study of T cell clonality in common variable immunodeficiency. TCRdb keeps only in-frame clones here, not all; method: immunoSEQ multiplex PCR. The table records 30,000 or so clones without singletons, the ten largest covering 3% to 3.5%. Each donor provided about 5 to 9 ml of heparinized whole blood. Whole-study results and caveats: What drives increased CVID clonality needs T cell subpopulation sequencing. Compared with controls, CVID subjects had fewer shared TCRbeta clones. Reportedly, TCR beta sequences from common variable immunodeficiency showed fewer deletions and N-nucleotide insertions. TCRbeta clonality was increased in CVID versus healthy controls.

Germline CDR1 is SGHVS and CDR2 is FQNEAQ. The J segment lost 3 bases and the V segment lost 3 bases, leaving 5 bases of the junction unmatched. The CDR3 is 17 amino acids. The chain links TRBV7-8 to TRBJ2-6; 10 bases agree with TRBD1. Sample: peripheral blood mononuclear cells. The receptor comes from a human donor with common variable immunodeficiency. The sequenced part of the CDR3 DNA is TGTGCCAGCAGCTTTGGGACAGGGGCGGATGGGGCCAACGTC. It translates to CASSFGTGADGANV. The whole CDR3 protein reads CASSFGTGADGANVLTF.